This passage covers 10 T cell receptor beta chains from one sample sequenced in a study of glioma-infiltrating T cells after dendritic cell vaccination. Produced via immunoSEQ multiplex PCR; TCRdb's table is partial and in-frame only. Among around 100,000 clones listed, roughly four fifths were seen once. The specimen was blood, collected before dendritic cell vaccination. All receptors come from a human donor with glioblastoma.

V usage is TRBV7-9 and J usage is TRBJ2-3; a possible D gene is TRBD1 (5 bases). Trimming took off 5 bases at V and 4 bases at J, with 10 bases between the two ends. The germline V gene has CDR1 SEHNR and CDR2 FQNEAQ (reference sequence). The CDR3 is 13 residues long. CDR3 bases: TGTGCCAGCAGCCTCCAGGGTTCAGATACGCAGTATTTT. Translation gives CASSLQGSDTQYF.

The rearrangement joins TRBV27 to TRBJ2-7, with D possibly matching TRBD1 (6 bases). The CDR3 loop spans 15 amino acids. The germline V and J ends were trimmed by 7 bases and 0 bases, with 16 bases remaining between them. Germline V lookup: CDR1 MNHEY, CDR2 SMNVEV (reference sequence). CDR3 residues: CASTPTGPISYEQYF. The CDR3 DNA reads as TGTGCCAGCACCCCGACAGGTCCCATCTCCTACGAGCAGTACTTC.

This chain connects TRBV11-1 to TRBJ1-2; 7 positions match TRBD1. V was clipped by 6 bases and J by 4 bases; unmatched bases: 11. Germline CDR1 is SGHAT and CDR2 is FQDESV (reference sequence). The CDR3 covers 15 residues. CDR3 sequence: CASSSTGEVGYGYTF. The CDR3 DNA sequence: TGTGCCAGCAGTTCTACAGGGGAGGTCGGCTATGGCTACACCTTC.

The chain carries TRBV30 and TRBJ2-5, with a possible D match to TRBD1 (5 bases). Trimming took 7 bases from V and 10 from J, leaving 16 bases between them. CDR1 GTSNPN and CDR2 SVGIG come from the germline V gene (reference sequence). The CDR3 length is 11 residues. The CDR3 DNA is TGTGCCTTAATGGCCGGCAGGGACCAGTACTTC. As protein: CALMAGRDQYF.

The CDR3 sequence is CASSRTGGVDSPLHF. CDR3 DNA sequence: TGTGCCAGCAGTAGGACAGGGGGCGTGGATTCACCCCTCCACTTT. The genes are TRBV6-6 and TRBJ1-6; 11 nucleotides line up with TRBD1. Losses at the gene ends were 5 bases for V and 8 bases for J; bases not matched to a gene: 5. This CDR3 comprises 15 residues. In germline, CDR1 is MNHNY, CDR2 SVGAGI (reference sequence).

The chain recombines TRBV11-3 with TRBJ1-1, with D perhaps TRBD1 (5 bases). Germline-derived CDR1 and CDR2 are SGHNT and YENEEA. The CDR3 loop spans 12 amino acids. Between the trimmed V and J ends, which lost 1 base and 10 bases, there was a span of 10 bases. CDR3 in amino acids: CASSLGPGGAFF. CDR3 bases: TGTGCCAGCAGCTTAGGTCCGGGGGGAGCTTTCTTT.

This clone came up a few times. The chain combines TRBV11-3 with TRBJ1-1; D is undetermined. The CDR3 consists of 13 residues. CDR1 is SGHNT and CDR2 is YENEEA in the germline V gene. Trimming cost V 0 bases and J 6 bases, with 8 bases left between them. The CDR3 DNA follows: TGTGCCAGCAGCTTAGATAGCACGGCTGAAGCTTTCTTT. Protein sequence: CASSLDSTAEAFF.

The chain has TRBV6-1 and TRBJ2-1; D perhaps matches TRBD1 (6 bases). Trimming took 1 base from V and 0 from J, leaving 10 bases between them. CDR3 size: 16 residues. CDR1 is MNHNS and CDR2 is SASEGT in the germline V gene. CDR3: CASSEGTGFSYNEQFF. DNA for the CDR3: TGTGCCAGCAGTGAAGGCACAGGGTTCTCCTACAATGAGCAGTTCTTC.

This chain connects TRBV19 to TRBJ2-2; tentatively, D is TRBD1 (6 bases). This CDR3 spans 15 amino acids. Trimming stripped 5 bases from V and 1 base from J, with 11 bases between. The germline V gene has CDR1 LNHDA and CDR2 SQIVND (reference sequence). In nucleotides, the CDR3 is TGTGCCAGTAGTTCGGGACACCTGAACACCGGGGAGCTGTTTTTT. Its protein product is CASSSGHLNTGELFF.

The V and J genes are TRBV2 and TRBJ1-2; weak D call: TRBD1 (6 bases). The CDR3 is 16 amino acids. V was clipped by 4 bases and J by 4 bases, with 19 bases between them. The germline V gene has CDR1 SNHLY and CDR2 FYNNEI. CDR3 protein: CASSAQGSGGSYGYTF. The CDR3, as DNA: TGTGCCAGCAGTGCCCAGGGGTCGGGAGGGAGCTATGGCTACACCTTC.